The present TCR beta chain was sequenced within a study of metastatic and nonmetastatic thyroid tumors. Turning to the study itself: Repertoire comparisons spanned blood and tumor or nodule tissue from malignant and benign thyroid patients. Study observations and caveats: As reported, TCR beta diversity in blood and tumor was significantly higher in malignant thyroid tumors than in benign nodules.

Thyroid surgery had not been preceded by any treatment in any patient. Authors' analysis steps: The authors used CDR3 differences across clinicopathological groups to build a distant-metastasis classifier for papillary thyroid cancer. TCRdb re-clonotyped the PCR reads through MiXCR. The V and J calls reflect TCRdb's pipeline rather than the authors' work. The sample has more than 50,000 clones; 20% to 25% are singletons. Comments on this clone: Its antigen is as yet unknown.

The CDR3 loop spans 18 amino acids. V shed 8 bases, J shed 2 bases, and the junction held 16 bases outside the gene matches. Germline V gives CDR1 ENHRY, CDR2 SYGVKD. This chain uses TRBV10-3 with TRBJ1-5; 9 positions agree with TRBD1. This clonotype was obtained from a female donor with papillary thyroid cancer or a benign thyroid nodule (not recorded which). Some clones in this sample may be carry-over from other donors' samples. The sample taken for sequencing was blood. The CDR3 reads CAIGRGQGCSLGNQPQHF. Written as DNA, the CDR3 is TGTGCCATCGGTCGGGGACAGGGATGTAGTTTGGGCAATCAGCCCCAGCATTTT.